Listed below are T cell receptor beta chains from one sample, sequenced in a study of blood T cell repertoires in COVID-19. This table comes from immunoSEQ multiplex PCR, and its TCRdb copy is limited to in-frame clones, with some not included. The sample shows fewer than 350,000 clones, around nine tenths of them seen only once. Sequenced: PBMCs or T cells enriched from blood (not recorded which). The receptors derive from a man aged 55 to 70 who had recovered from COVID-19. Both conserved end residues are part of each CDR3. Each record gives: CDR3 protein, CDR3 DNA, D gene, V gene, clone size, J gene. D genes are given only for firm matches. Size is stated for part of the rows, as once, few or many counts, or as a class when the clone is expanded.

CDR3 protein: CAWISLGGPGLYEQYF; CDR3 DNA: TGTGCCTGGATCTCTCTAGGGGGACCTGGACTCTACGAGCAGTACTTC; D gene: .; V gene: TRBV30; clone size: once; J gene: TRBJ2-7
CDR3 protein: CASSPPQGLYEQYF; CDR3 DNA: TGTGCCAGCAGTCCCCCCCAGGGGCTGTACGAGCAGTACTTC; D gene: .; V gene: TRBV27; clone size: .; J gene: TRBJ2-7
CDR3 protein: CASSGGTGASSGNTIYF; CDR3 DNA: TGTGCCAGCAGCGGGGGGACAGGGGCCAGCTCTGGAAACACCATATATTTT; D gene: TRBD1; V gene: TRBV11-2; clone size: .; J gene: TRBJ1-3
CDR3 protein: CASSDGTRFKDTQYF; CDR3 DNA: TGTGCCAGCAGCGACGGGACACGGTTTAAAGATACGCAGTATTTT; D gene: .; V gene: TRBV6-2/TRBV6-3; clone size: .; J gene: TRBJ2-3
CDR3 protein: CASSLGLDTSGSSYEQYF; CDR3 DNA: TGTGCCAGCAGCTTAGGGTTGGATACTAGCGGGAGTTCCTACGAGCAGTACTTC; D gene: TRBD2; V gene: TRBV7-9; clone size: once; J gene: TRBJ2-7
CDR3 protein: CASRDRGRETQYF; CDR3 DNA: TGTGCCAGCAGAGACAGGGGGAGGGAGACCCAGTACTTC; D gene: TRBD1; V gene: TRBV7-9; clone size: .; J gene: TRBJ2-5
CDR3 protein: CASSCLAGSVDEQYF; CDR3 DNA: TGTGCCAGCAGCTGCCTAGCGGGGAGTGTCGACGAGCAGTACTTC; D gene: TRBD2; V gene: TRBV7-3; clone size: .; J gene: TRBJ2-7
CDR3 protein: CASSQRTSSYEQYF; CDR3 DNA: TGTGCCAGCAGCCAAAGGACTAGCAGCTACGAGCAGTACTTC; D gene: TRBD2; V gene: TRBV3-1/TRBV3-2; clone size: .; J gene: TRBJ2-7
CDR3 protein: CASSHRQGARILNTEAFF; CDR3 DNA: TGTGCCAGCAGCCACCGACAGGGGGCGCGTATTCTAAACACTGAAGCTTTCTTT; D gene: TRBD1; V gene: TRBV3-1/TRBV3-2; clone size: .; J gene: TRBJ1-1
CDR3 protein: CASSPSRGSYNSPLHF; CDR3 DNA: TGTGCCAGCTCACCAAGCCGGGGATCCTATAATTCACCCCTCCACTTT; D gene: .; V gene: TRBV18; clone size: .; J gene: TRBJ1-6
CDR3 protein: CASSFRGTGREKLFF; CDR3 DNA: TGTGCCAGCAGCTTCCGCGGGACAGGGCGTGAAAAACTGTTTTTT; D gene: TRBD1; V gene: TRBV5-8; clone size: .; J gene: TRBJ1-4
CDR3 protein: CASKGGGPTGELFF; CDR3 DNA: TGTGCCAGCAAAGGGGGAGGGCCCACCGGGGAGCTGTTTTTT; D gene: .; V gene: TRBV7-3; clone size: .; J gene: TRBJ2-2
CDR3 protein: CSVRQGARYEQYF; CDR3 DNA: TGCAGCGTCAGACAGGGGGCACGGTACGAGCAGTACTTC; D gene: TRBD1; V gene: TRBV29-1; clone size: .; J gene: TRBJ2-7
CDR3 protein: CASSYLAGSYNEQFF; CDR3 DNA: TGTGCCAGCAGTTACTTGGCGGGATCGTACAATGAGCAGTTCTTC; D gene: .; V gene: TRBV6-2/TRBV6-3; clone size: .; J gene: TRBJ2-1
CDR3 protein: CATGSGEARKGTDTQYF; CDR3 DNA: TGTGCCACCGGGAGCGGTGAGGCGAGGAAGGGCACAGATACGCAGTATTTT; D gene: .; V gene: TRBV24-1; clone size: .; J gene: TRBJ2-3
CDR3 protein: CSVDGTKTTEAFF; CDR3 DNA: TGCAGCGTTGACGGGACAAAGACCACTGAAGCTTTCTTT; D gene: .; V gene: TRBV29-1; clone size: .; J gene: TRBJ1-1
CDR3 protein: CASSLDSRRTGVYGEQFF; CDR3 DNA: TGTGCCAGCAGCTTAGATAGTCGGCGGACAGGGGTTTATGGTGAGCAGTTCTTC; D gene: TRBD1; V gene: TRBV11-3; clone size: .; J gene: TRBJ2-1
CDR3 protein: CASSLDGRVHEQYF; CDR3 DNA: TGTGCCAGCAGCTTGGACGGGAGGGTCCACGAGCAGTACTTC; D gene: TRBD2; V gene: TRBV5-5; clone size: .; J gene: TRBJ2-7
CDR3 protein: CASTPLKRSGGPPLAFF; CDR3 DNA: TGTGCCAGCACCCCCCTAAAACGTTCGGGGGGACCTCCTTTGGCTTTCTTT; D gene: .; V gene: TRBV18; clone size: .; J gene: TRBJ1-1
CDR3 protein: CASSQEGGWAANEKLFF; CDR3 DNA: TGTGCCAGCAGCCAAGAGGGTGGGTGGGCAGCTAATGAAAAACTGTTTTTT; D gene: .; V gene: TRBV7-6; clone size: .; J gene: TRBJ1-4
CDR3 protein: CASSFRAGETQYF; CDR3 DNA: TGTGCCAGCAGTTTTAGGGCGGGAGAGACCCAGTACTTC; D gene: .; V gene: TRBV12-3/TRBV12-4; clone size: .; J gene: TRBJ2-5
CDR3 protein: CASWRRNEQFF; CDR3 DNA: TGTGCCAGCTGGCGGAGGAATGAGCAGTTCTTC; D gene: .; V gene: TRBV2; clone size: .; J gene: TRBJ2-1
CDR3 protein: CASSPGTSGRYQYF; CDR3 DNA: TGTGCCAGCAGCCCCGGGACTAGCGGGAGGTATCAGTACTTC; D gene: TRBD2; V gene: TRBV5-6; clone size: .; J gene: TRBJ2-7
CDR3 protein: CASSLALEQYF; CDR3 DNA: TGTGCCAGCAGCTTAGCTCTCGAGCAGTACTTC; D gene: .; V gene: TRBV7-2; clone size: .; J gene: TRBJ2-7
CDR3 protein: CASSPGTSGRSDTQYF; CDR3 DNA: TGTGCCAGCAGCCCGGGGACTAGCGGGAGGTCAGATACGCAGTATTTT; D gene: TRBD2; V gene: TRBV5-5; clone size: .; J gene: TRBJ2-3
CDR3 protein: CASSLTAAGNTIYF; CDR3 DNA: TGTGCCAGCAGTCTTACAGCGGCTGGAAACACCATATATTTT; D gene: .; V gene: TRBV28; clone size: .; J gene: TRBJ1-3
CDR3 protein: CASSLLFSSGSSPYNEQFF; CDR3 DNA: TGTGCCAGCAGCTTACTGTTCAGTAGCGGGAGTAGCCCCTACAATGAGCAGTTCTTC; D gene: TRBD2; V gene: TRBV11-2; clone size: .; J gene: TRBJ2-1
CDR3 protein: CASSQARGDLRAFF; CDR3 DNA: TGTGCCAGCAGCCAAGCCAGGGGGGATCTAAGAGCTTTCTTT; D gene: TRBD1; V gene: TRBV4-2; clone size: few; J gene: TRBJ1-1
CDR3 protein: CASAGTSGTPQETQYF; CDR3 DNA: TGCGCCAGCGCCGGGACTAGCGGGACTCCCCAAGAGACCCAGTACTTC; D gene: TRBD2; V gene: TRBV10-2; clone size: .; J gene: TRBJ2-5
CDR3 protein: CASSFDRFANVLTF; CDR3 DNA: TGTGCCAGCAGTTTCGACAGATTTGCCAACGTCCTGACTTTC; D gene: .; V gene: TRBV27; clone size: .; J gene: TRBJ2-6
CDR3 protein: CASSFPSDRGTEAFF; CDR3 DNA: TGTGCCAGCAGTTTCCCCTCGGACAGGGGAACTGAAGCTTTCTTT; D gene: TRBD1; V gene: TRBV28; clone size: .; J gene: TRBJ1-1
CDR3 protein: CSASLRQRNSPLHF; CDR3 DNA: TGCAGTGCTAGTCTCAGACAAAGGAATTCACCCCTCCACTTT; D gene: .; V gene: TRBV20-1; clone size: .; J gene: TRBJ1-6
CDR3 protein: CATSDSTGTGFGNTGELFF; CDR3 DNA: TGTGCCACCAGTGACAGTACCGGGACAGGGTTCGGAAACACCGGGGAGCTGTTTTTT; D gene: TRBD1; V gene: TRBV24-1; clone size: once; J gene: TRBJ2-2
CDR3 protein: CASRALADPYEQYF; CDR3 DNA: TGCGCCAGCCGGGCGCTAGCCGACCCCTACGAGCAGTACTTC; D gene: .; V gene: TRBV5-1; clone size: .; J gene: TRBJ2-7
CDR3 protein: CASSPSLTSGSLGEQYF; CDR3 DNA: TGTGCCAGCAGCCCTTCACTGACTAGCGGGAGTCTTGGCGAGCAGTACTTC; D gene: TRBD2; V gene: TRBV5-4; clone size: .; J gene: TRBJ2-7
CDR3 protein: CASSIDVAGFRTNEKLFF; CDR3 DNA: TGTGCCAGTAGTATAGATGTGGCAGGGTTTCGAACTAATGAAAAACTGTTTTTT; D gene: .; V gene: TRBV19; clone size: .; J gene: TRBJ1-4
CDR3 protein: CASSIDSQQGYEQYF; CDR3 DNA: TGTGCCAGTAGTATAGATAGCCAGCAAGGCTACGAGCAGTACTTC; D gene: .; V gene: TRBV19; clone size: .; J gene: TRBJ2-7
CDR3 protein: CASSSRGTAYGYTF; CDR3 DNA: TGTGCCAGTAGTTCCCGGGGGACAGCCTATGGCTACACCTTC; D gene: TRBD1; V gene: TRBV19; clone size: .; J gene: TRBJ1-2
CDR3 protein: CASSLSREGHQPQHF; CDR3 DNA: TGTGCCAGCAGTTTGAGCAGGGAGGGACATCAGCCCCAGCATTTT; D gene: .; V gene: TRBV27; clone size: .; J gene: TRBJ1-5